The 17 T cell receptor beta chains in this list originate from one sample, sequenced in a study of cytomegalovirus exposure and HLA in healthy donors. The table came from immunoSEQ multiplex PCR; TCRdb's copy has only in-frame clones and leaves some out. The sample has approximately 300,000 clones; about nine tenths are singletons. Sequenced input: PBMCs. The receptor source for this set is a woman in her late teens or twenties in good health and CMV-seronegative.

The chain employs TRBV6-5 and TRBJ2-3, with 12 bases that match TRBD2. Germline V gene lookup returns CDR1 MNHEY and CDR2 SVGAGI. The V segment lost 5 bases and the J segment 5 bases; nucleotides outside the gene matches: 2. CDR3 length: 14 residues. CDR3 in amino acids: CASSGLAGRDTQYF. DNA for the CDR3: TGTGCCAGCAGTGGACTAGCGGGACGAGATACGCAGTATTTT.

This chain uses TRBV25-1 with TRBJ2-7; D is possibly TRBD1 (6 bases). V was clipped by 4 bases and J by 2 bases, with 18 bases between them. The CDR3 loop spans 16 amino acids. Germline V lookup: CDR1 MGHDK, CDR2 SYGVNS. This chain's CDR3 is CASSGSPGQATYEQYF. CDR3 bases: TGTGCCAGCAGTGGCTCACCGGGACAAGCAACCTACGAGCAGTACTTC.

V is TRBV28 and J is TRBJ1-1, with 7 bases aligning to TRBD1. V lost 2 bases to trimming and J lost 4 bases; unmatched junction nucleotides: 4. Looked up from germline, CDR1 is MDHEN and CDR2 is SYDVKM. This CDR3 is built from 14 residues. The DNA of the CDR3 is TGTGCCAGCAGTTTACTACAGGGGAGCACTGAAGCTTTCTTT. Protein product: CASSLLQGSTEAFF.

This rearrangement joins TRBV19 to TRBJ2-3; TRBD1 matches at 10 bases. CDR1 is LNHDA, CDR2 SQIVND, per germline (reference sequence). The CDR3 loop spans 17 amino acids. The V gene end was trimmed by 6 bases and the J gene end by 2 bases; junction bases not matched to a gene: 11. Here the CDR3 DNA reads TGTGCCAGTAGCTCCCGGGACAGGGGCCTCCCCACAGATACGCAGTATTTT. Amino acids: CASSSRDRGLPTDTQYF.

The genes are TRBV29-1 and TRBJ2-7; a weak D match, TRBD2 (5 bases). The CDR3 totals 14 residues. Germline V gene data show CDR1 as SQVTM and CDR2 as ANQGSEA. The V and J ends lost 4 bases and 0 bases respectively, with 13 bases between them. Here the CDR3 reads CSVGAGGGSYEQYF. CDR3 nucleotide sequence: TGCAGCGTTGGGGCGGGCGGCGGCTCCTACGAGCAGTACTTC.

J is TRBJ2-7 and V is TRBV10-3; 12 bases fit TRBD2. Per germline, CDR1 ENHRY and CDR2 SYGVKD. CDR3 length: 17 residues. Losses at the gene ends were 3 bases for V and 4 bases for J; bases not matched to a gene: 10. The CDR3 nucleotides are TGTGCCATCAGTGAACTAGCGGGAGGTCCCGGCGGTTACGAGCAGTACTTC. This encodes CAISELAGGPGGYEQYF.

This clone came up a few times. The rearrangement joins TRBV5-1 to TRBJ1-5; 7 bases align to TRBD1. Germline V gene data show CDR1 as SGHRS and CDR2 as YFSETQ. The CDR3 length is 15 residues. With 4 bases clipped from V and 5 bases from J, the junction kept 9 bases outside the gene matches. For the CDR3, the DNA is TGCGCCAGCAGCATGACAGGGTCAGGGGATCAGCCCCAGCATTTT. Translation: CASSMTGSGDQPQHF.

V usage is TRBV9 and J usage is TRBJ2-5; TRBD2 matches 12 bases. This CDR3 spans 16 amino acids. Germline V lookup: CDR1 SGDLS, CDR2 YYNGEE. The V segment lost 4 bases and the J segment 7 bases; nucleotides outside the gene matches: 11. As DNA, the CDR3 is TGTGCCAGCAGCCCTACGACTAGCGGGGGATCTGGGACCCAGTACTTC. It is translated as CASSPTTSGGSGTQYF.

The rearrangement links TRBV28 to TRBJ2-7, with 7 nucleotides matching TRBD1. In germline, CDR1 is MDHEN, CDR2 SYDVKM. Trimming at V came to 8 bases and at J to 2 bases, leaving 0 bases not matched to a gene. The CDR3 length is 11 residues. CDR3 in amino acids: CASQGAYEQYF. CDR3 DNA: TGTGCCAGCCAGGGGGCCTACGAGCAGTACTTC.

This sequence joins TRBV9 and TRBJ2-3; D unresolved. CDR3 length equals 14 residues. Trimming cost V 3 bases and J 6 bases, with 14 bases left between them. CDR1 is SGDLS, CDR2 YYNGEE, per germline. Here the CDR3 reads CASSGWQPRDTQYF. The CDR3 DNA follows: TGTGCCAGCAGCGGCTGGCAGCCGAGGGATACGCAGTATTTT.

The chain is built from TRBV28 and TRBJ2-3, with TRBD1 as a possible D gene (6 bases). CDR3 length equals 16 residues. Germline-derived CDR1 and CDR2 are MDHEN and SYDVKM. V lost 5 bases to trimming and J lost 5 bases, with 20 bases between them. CDR3 in DNA: TGTGCCAGCAGTACGTACAGGGAAGTTAGTGAAGATACGCAGTATTTT. It translates to CASSTYREVSEDTQYF.

This chain links TRBV27 with TRBJ2-1; TRBD1 might be the D (5 bases). V was trimmed by 1 base and J by 2 bases, leaving 18 bases between them. This CDR3 has 18 amino acids. Germline CDR1 is MNHEY and CDR2 is SMNVEV (reference sequence). CDR3 nucleotide sequence: TGTGCCAGCAGTTTATTCGACAGCCCCCCGGATACCTACAATGAGCAGTTCTTC. It translates to CASSLFDSPPDTYNEQFF.

The J gene is TRBJ1-4, the V gene TRBV6-5, with D perhaps matching TRBD1 (6 bases). V was pared by 2 bases and J by 5 bases, with 12 bases between. The germline gives CDR1 MNHEY, CDR2 SVGAGI. CDR3 length: 15 amino acids. CDR3 residues: CASSYAQGYNEKLFF. The CDR3 bases are TGTGCCAGCAGTTACGCACAGGGTTACAATGAAAAACTGTTTTTT.

The chain links TRBV30 to TRBJ1-1, with D unresolved. This CDR3 contains 13 residues. Per germline, CDR1 GTSNPN and CDR2 SVGIG (reference sequence). V lost 2 bases and J 4 bases, leaving 11 bases between the germline ends. The CDR3 region is CAWSPGWTTEAFF. The CDR3 nucleotides read TGTGCCTGGAGTCCGGGGTGGACCACTGAAGCTTTCTTT.

The V and J genes are TRBV28 and TRBJ1-3; D not resolved. This CDR3 has 15 residues. V shed 5 bases and J shed 0 bases, with 11 bases lying between them. Germline CDR1 reads MDHEN; CDR2 reads SYDVKM. The CDR3 spells CASSITAPSGNTIYF. The DNA of the CDR3 is TGTGCCAGCAGTATTACAGCTCCCTCTGGAAACACCATATATTTT.

The chain is built from TRBV6-5 and TRBJ2-7, with 7 bases that match TRBD1. The V gene's germline CDR1 is MNHEY and CDR2 SVGAGI. V lost 7 bases, J lost 4 bases, and 7 bases stayed unmatched. The CDR3 extends over 13 amino acids. The CDR3 loop is CASTDRAGYEQYF. The DNA of the CDR3 is TGTGCCAGCACAGACAGGGCCGGGTACGAGCAGTACTTC.

This chain links TRBV7-2 with TRBJ2-7, with 9 bases aligning to TRBD1. V lost 1 base to trimming and J lost 5 bases; unmatched junction nucleotides: 6. CDR1 SGHTA and CDR2 FQGNSA come from the germline V gene. The CDR3 is 15 residues long. The CDR3 loop reads CASSLGRGQGHEQYF. The CDR3 DNA reads as TGTGCCAGCAGCTTAGGGCGGGGACAGGGCCACGAGCAGTACTTC.